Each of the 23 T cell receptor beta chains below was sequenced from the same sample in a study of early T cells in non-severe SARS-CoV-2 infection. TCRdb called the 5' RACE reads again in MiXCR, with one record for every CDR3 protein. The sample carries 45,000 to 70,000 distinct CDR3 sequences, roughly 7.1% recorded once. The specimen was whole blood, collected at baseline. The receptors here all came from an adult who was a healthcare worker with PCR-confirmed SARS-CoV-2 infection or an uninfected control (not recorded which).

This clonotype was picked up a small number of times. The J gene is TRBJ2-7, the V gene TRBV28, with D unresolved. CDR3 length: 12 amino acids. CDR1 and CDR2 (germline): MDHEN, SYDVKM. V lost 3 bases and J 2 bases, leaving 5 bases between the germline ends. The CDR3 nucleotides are TGTGCCAGCAGTTTTCTAGCCTACGAGCAGTACTTC. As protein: CASSFLAYEQYF.

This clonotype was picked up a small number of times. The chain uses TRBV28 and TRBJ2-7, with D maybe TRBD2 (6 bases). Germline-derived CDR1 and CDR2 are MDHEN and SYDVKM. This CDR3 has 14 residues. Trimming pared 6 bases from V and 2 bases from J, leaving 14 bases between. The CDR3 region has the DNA TGTGCCAGCAGCCAATATGGGGGGACCTACGAGCAGTACTTC. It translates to CASSQYGGTYEQYF.

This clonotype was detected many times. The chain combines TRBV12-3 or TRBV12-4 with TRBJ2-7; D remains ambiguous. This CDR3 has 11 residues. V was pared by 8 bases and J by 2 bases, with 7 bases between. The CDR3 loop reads CASGSTYEQYF. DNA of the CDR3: TGTGCCAGCGGCTCCACCTACGAGCAGTACTTC.

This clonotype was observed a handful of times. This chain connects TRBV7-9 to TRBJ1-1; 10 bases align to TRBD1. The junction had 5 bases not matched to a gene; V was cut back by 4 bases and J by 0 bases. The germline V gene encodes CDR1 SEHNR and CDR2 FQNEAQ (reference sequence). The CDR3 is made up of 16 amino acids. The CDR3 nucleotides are TGTGCCAGCAGCTCCACCGGGACAGGGGTGAACACTGAAGCTTTCTTT. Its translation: CASSSTGTGVNTEAFF.

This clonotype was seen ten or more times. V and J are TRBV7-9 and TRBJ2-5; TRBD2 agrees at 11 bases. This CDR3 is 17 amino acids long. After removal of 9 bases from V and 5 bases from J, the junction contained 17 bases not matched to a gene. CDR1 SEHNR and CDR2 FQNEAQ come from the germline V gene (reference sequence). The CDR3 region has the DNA TGTGCCAGACCCAGACTAGCGGGATTCACCGCGTGCGAGACCCAGTACTTC. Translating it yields CARPRLAGFTACETQYF.

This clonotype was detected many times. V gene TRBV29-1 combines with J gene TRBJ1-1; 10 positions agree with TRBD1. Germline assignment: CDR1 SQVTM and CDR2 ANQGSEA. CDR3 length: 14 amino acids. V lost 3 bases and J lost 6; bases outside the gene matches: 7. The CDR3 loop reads CSVERDRGASEAFF. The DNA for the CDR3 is TGCAGCGTTGAGAGGGACAGGGGAGCTTCTGAAGCTTTCTTT.

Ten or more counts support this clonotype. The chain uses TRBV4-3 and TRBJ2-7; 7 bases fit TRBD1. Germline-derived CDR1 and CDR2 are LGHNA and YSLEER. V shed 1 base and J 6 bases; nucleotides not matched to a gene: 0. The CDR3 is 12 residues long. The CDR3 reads CASSQGTGEQYF. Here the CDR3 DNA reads TGCGCCAGCAGCCAAGGGACAGGCGAGCAGTACTTC.

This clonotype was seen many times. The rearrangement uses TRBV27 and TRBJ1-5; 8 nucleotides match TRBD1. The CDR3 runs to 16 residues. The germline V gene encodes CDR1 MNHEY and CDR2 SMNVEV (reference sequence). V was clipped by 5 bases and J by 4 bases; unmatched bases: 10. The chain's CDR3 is CASSSSRDRLNQPQHF. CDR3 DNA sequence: TGTGCCAGCAGTAGCAGCCGGGACAGGCTAAATCAGCCCCAGCATTTT.

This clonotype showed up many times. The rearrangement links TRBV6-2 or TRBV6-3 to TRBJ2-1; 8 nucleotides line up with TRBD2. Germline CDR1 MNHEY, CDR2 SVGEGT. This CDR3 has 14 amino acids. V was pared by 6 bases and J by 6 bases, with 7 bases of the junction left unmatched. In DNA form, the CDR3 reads TGTGCCAGCAGCCCCAGACTAGCGAGCAATGAGCAGTTCTTC. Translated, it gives CASSPRLASNEQFF.

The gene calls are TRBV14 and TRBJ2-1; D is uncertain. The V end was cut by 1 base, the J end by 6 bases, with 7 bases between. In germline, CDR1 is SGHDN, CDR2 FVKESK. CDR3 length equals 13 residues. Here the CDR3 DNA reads TGTGCCAGCAGCCAAGTTTTGGCCAATGAGCAGTTCTTC. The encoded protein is CASSQVLANEQFF.

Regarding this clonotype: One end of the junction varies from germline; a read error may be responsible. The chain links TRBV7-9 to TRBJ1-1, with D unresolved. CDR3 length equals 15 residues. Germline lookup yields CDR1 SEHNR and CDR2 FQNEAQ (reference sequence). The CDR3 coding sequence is TGTGCCAGCAGCATACTGACGGGCTGGAACACTGAAGCTTCCTTT. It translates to CASSILTGWNTEASF. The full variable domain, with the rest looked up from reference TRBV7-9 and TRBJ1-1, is DTGVSQNPRHKITKRGQNVTFRCDPISEHNRLYWYRQTLGQGPEFLTYFQNEAQLEKSRLLSDRFSAERPKGSFSTLEIQRTEQGDSAMYLCASSILTGWNTEASFGQGTRLTVV.

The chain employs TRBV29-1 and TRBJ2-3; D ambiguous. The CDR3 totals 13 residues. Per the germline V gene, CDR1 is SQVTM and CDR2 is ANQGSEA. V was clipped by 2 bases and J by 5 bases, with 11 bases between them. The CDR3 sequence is CSVESRTEDTQYF. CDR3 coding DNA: TGCAGCGTTGAAAGTCGGACGGAAGATACGCAGTATTTT.

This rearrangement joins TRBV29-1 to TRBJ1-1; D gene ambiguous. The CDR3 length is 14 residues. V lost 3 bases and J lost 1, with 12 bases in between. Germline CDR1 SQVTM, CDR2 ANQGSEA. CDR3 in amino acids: CSVDYRGRNTEAFF. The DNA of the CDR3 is TGCAGCGTTGATTATCGAGGGCGGAACACTGAAGCTTTCTTT.

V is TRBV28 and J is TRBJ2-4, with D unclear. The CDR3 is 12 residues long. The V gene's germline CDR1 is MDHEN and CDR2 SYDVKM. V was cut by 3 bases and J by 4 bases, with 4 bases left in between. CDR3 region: CASSLRKNIQYF. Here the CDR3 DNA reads TGTGCCAGCAGTTTGCGGAAAAACATTCAGTACTTC. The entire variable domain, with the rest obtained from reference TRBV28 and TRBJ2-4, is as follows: DVKVTQSSRYLVKRTGEKVFLECVQDMDHENMFWYRQDPGLGLRLIYFSYDVKMKEKGDIPEGYSVSREKKERFSLILESASTNQTSMYLCASSLRKNIQYFGAGTRLSVL.

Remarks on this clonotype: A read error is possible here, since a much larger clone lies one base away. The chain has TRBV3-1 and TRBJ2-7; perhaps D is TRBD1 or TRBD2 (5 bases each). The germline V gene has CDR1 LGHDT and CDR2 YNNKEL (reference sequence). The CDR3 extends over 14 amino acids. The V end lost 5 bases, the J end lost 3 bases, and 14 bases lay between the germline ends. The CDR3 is CASSTGAASYEQYF. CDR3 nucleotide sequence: TGTGCCAGCAGCACCGGGGCAGCAAGCTACGAGCAGTACTTC.

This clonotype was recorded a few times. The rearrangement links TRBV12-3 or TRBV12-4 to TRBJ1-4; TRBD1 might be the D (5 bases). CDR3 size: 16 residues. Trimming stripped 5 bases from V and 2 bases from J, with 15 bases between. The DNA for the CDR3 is TGTGCCAGCAGTGGGGGGGAACAGGCGACTAATGAAAAACTGTTTTTT. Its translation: CASSGGEQATNEKLFF.

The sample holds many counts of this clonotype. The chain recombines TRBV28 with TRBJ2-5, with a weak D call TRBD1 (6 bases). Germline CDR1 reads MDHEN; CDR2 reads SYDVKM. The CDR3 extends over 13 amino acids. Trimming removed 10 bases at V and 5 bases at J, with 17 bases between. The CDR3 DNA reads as TGTGCCACCGAGGGGGTCCGATCTGAGACCCAGTACTTC. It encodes CATEGVRSETQYF. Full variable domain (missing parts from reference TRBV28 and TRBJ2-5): DVKVTQSSRYLVKRTGEKVFLECVQDMDHENMFWYRQDPGLGLRLIYFSYDVKMKEKGDIPEGYSVSREKKERFSLILESASTNQTSMYLCATEGVRSETQYFGPGTRLLVL.

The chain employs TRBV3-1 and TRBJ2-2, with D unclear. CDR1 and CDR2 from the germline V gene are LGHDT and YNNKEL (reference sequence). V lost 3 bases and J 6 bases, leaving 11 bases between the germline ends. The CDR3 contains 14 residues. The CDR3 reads CASSHTSRPGELFF. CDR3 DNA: TGTGCCAGCAGCCACACATCCCGGCCCGGGGAGCTGTTTTTT.

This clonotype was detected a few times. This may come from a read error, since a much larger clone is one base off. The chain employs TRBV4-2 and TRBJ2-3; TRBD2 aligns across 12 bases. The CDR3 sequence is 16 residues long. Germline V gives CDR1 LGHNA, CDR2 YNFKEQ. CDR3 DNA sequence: TGTGCCAGCAGCCAGACTAGCGGGAGCCCCACAGATACGCTGTATTTT. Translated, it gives CASSQTSGSPTDTLYF.

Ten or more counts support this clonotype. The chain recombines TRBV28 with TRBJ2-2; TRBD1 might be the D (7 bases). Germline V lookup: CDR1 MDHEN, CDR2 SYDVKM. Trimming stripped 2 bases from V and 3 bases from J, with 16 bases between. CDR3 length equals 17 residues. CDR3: CASSLDLAGQYTGELFF. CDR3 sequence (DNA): TGTGCCAGCAGTTTAGATTTGGCGGGACAGTACACCGGGGAGCTGTTTTTT.

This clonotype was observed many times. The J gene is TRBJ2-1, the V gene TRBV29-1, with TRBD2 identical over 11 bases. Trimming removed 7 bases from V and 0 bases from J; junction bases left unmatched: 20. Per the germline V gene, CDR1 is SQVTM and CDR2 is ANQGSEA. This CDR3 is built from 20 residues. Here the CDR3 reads CSALGTSGDTTRASYNEQFF. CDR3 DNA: TGCAGCGCCCTGGGGACTAGCGGCGACACGACTCGGGCCTCCTACAATGAGCAGTTCTTC.

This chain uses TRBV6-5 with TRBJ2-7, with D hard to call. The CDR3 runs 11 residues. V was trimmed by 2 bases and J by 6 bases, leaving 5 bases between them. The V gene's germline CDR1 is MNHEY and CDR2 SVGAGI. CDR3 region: CASSYIGEQYF. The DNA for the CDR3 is TGTGCCAGCAGTTACATTGGCGAGCAGTACTTC.

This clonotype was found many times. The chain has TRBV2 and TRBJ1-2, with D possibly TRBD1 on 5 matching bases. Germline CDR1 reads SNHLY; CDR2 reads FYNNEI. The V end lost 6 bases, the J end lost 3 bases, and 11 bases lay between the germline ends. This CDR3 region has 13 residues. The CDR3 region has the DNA TGTGCCAGCAGCGTCGACAGTTACTATGGCTACACCTTC. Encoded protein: CASSVDSYYGYTF.